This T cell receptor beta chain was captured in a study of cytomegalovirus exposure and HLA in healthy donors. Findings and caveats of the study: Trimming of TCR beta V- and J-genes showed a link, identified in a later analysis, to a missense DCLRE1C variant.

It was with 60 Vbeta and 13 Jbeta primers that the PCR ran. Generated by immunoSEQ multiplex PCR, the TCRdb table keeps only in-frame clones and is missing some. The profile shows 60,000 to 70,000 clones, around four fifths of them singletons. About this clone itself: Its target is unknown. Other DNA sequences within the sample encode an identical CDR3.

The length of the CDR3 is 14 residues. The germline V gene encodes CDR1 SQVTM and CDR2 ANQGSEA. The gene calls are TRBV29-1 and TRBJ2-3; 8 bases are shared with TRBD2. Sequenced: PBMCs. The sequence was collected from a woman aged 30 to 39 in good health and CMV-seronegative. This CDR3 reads CSGLSGSFTDTQYF. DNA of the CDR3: TGCAGTGGTCTCAGCGGGAGTTTCACAGATACGCAGTATTTT.